What follows are 22 T cell receptor beta chains derived from one specimen sequenced in a study of shared clonotypes between healthy human individuals (dated by TCRdb to 2020 to 2021). For the CD8 naive samples, CD45RO-negative cells were positively selected for CCR7, yielding a CD45RA+CCR7+ population from which TemRA cells were excluded. Library preparation used the immunoSEQ multiplex PCR assay. This immuneACCESS table, as held by TCRdb, lists in-frame sequences with V and J called but not all clones. Of the missing ones, under half trace to an unresolved V gene in checked studies; the others have no known cause. The sample table shows about 2.2 million clones, and 85% to 95% are seen once. The ten largest make up about 1.7% of the sample. Sequencing was performed on naive CD8+ T cells from PBMCs. This sample's cell subset or site label indicates: CD45RA+CCR7+. All receptors come from a man between 18 and 29 years old in good health. Some clones in this sample may be carry-over from other donors' samples.

In its sample, this clone was seen once. The chain uses TRBV5-4 and TRBJ2-1; 14 nucleotides agree with TRBD2. The CDR3 contains 15 residues. V dropped 3 bases and J dropped 10; count of bases not matched to a gene: 6. Germline CDR1 is SGHNT and CDR2 is YYREEE (reference sequence). The DNA of the CDR3 is TGTGCCAGCAGCTGGAGACTAGCGGGAGGGAGGGAGCAGTTCTTC. This gives the protein CASSWRLAGGREQFF.

The genes are TRBV7-6 and TRBJ2-5; the D is unclear. This CDR3 contains 14 residues. The germline CDR1 and CDR2 sequences are SGHVS and FNYEAQ. Trimming shortened V by 6 bases and J by 5 bases, and 16 bases separated the two germline ends. The CDR3 sequence is CASSHISIPETQYF. As DNA, the CDR3 is TGTGCCAGCAGTCATATATCCATACCTGAGACCCAGTACTTC.

V and J are TRBV28 and TRBJ1-4; D gene unclear. The CDR3 contains 14 residues. Trimming removed 3 bases from V and 4 bases from J, with 9 bases in between. Germline CDR1 reads MDHEN; CDR2 reads SYDVKM. The CDR3 spells CASSLPAYNEKLFF. The CDR3 DNA is TGTGCCAGCAGTTTGCCAGCATATAATGAAAAACTGTTTTTT.

The chain employs TRBV4-2 and TRBJ1-2, with 10 bases identical to TRBD1. CDR1 is LGHNA, CDR2 YNFKEQ, per germline. The CDR3 length is 16 residues. V was clipped by 1 base and J by 7 bases; unmatched bases: 9. The CDR3 loop reads CASSQAPRQGAGGYTF. DNA of the CDR3: TGTGCCAGCAGCCAAGCCCCGCGACAGGGGGCAGGTGGCTACACCTTC.

The rearrangement uses TRBV19 and TRBJ1-1; 8 bases align to TRBD1. The ends lost 3 bases at V and 1 base at J; junction bases unmatched: 10. Germline CDR1 reads LNHDA; CDR2 reads SQIVND (reference sequence). This CDR3 has 17 residues. The CDR3 sequence: CASSIDRGHTGNTEAFF. CDR3 sequence (DNA): TGTGCCAGTAGTATTGACAGGGGCCATACGGGGAACACTGAAGCTTTCTTT.

The genes are TRBV11-2 and TRBJ1-2; D is unresolved. CDR3 length equals 12 residues. Trimming took off 6 bases at V and 4 bases at J, with 9 bases between the two ends. In germline, CDR1 is SGHAT, CDR2 FQNNGV. CDR3 DNA sequence: TGTGCCAGCAGTACACCATCCTATGGCTACACCTTC. Amino acids: CASSTPSYGYTF.

This rearrangement joins TRBV13 to TRBJ2-5; D gene ambiguous. Trimming cost V 5 bases and J 4 bases, with 20 bases left between them. The CDR3 totals 16 residues. The germline V gene encodes CDR1 PRHDT and CDR2 FYEKMQ (reference sequence). CDR3: CASSIQLAGSLETQYF. CDR3 nucleotides: TGTGCCAGCAGCATCCAGTTGGCCGGATCCCTAGAGACCCAGTACTTC.

This clone was detected only once. The V call is TRBV9, the J call TRBJ1-2; D is uncertain. Deletions cut 3 bases from V and 5 bases from J, with 8 bases between. CDR1 is SGDLS and CDR2 is YYNGEE in the germline V gene. The CDR3 has 12 amino acids. For the CDR3, the DNA is TGTGCCAGCAGCGCCGTAGGATATGGCTACACCTTC. Translating gives CASSAVGYGYTF.

The chain employs TRBV6-1 and TRBJ1-2; D is uncertain. CDR3 length equals 16 residues. Trimming shortened V by 1 base and J by 2 bases, and 14 bases separated the two germline ends. Germline CDR1 reads MNHNS; CDR2 reads SASEGT. The CDR3 DNA reads as TGTGCCAGCAGTGAAGGTCCCTCGGAGGGCAACTATGGCTACACCTTC. Translated: CASSEGPSEGNYGYTF.

The CDR3 DNA is TGTGCCAGCAGCTCCGCCGGAGCGGGAGAGTACGAGCAGTACTTC. It specifies CASSSAGAGEYEQYF. The chain is built from TRBV7-9 and TRBJ2-7; TRBD2 aligns across 8 bases. The CDR3 consists of 15 residues. Germline lookup yields CDR1 SEHNR and CDR2 FQNEAQ (reference sequence). V shed 4 bases, J shed 4 bases, and the junction held 9 bases outside the gene matches. Supplemented by reference TRBV7-9 and TRBJ2-7, the full variable domain reads DTGVSQNPRHKITKRGQNVTFRCDPISEHNRLYWYRQTLGQGPEFLTYFQNEAQLEKSRLLSDRFSAERPKGSFSTLEIQRTEQGDSAMYLCASSSAGAGEYEQYFGPGTRLTVT.

The chain links TRBV7-7 to TRBJ2-3, with 10 bases aligning to TRBD2. With V trimmed by 2 bases and J by 1 base, 3 bases remained unmatched. The CDR3 has 16 residues. Germline CDR1 SSHAT, CDR2 FNYEAQ (reference sequence). CDR3 bases: TGTGCCAGCAGCTTACGAGCGGGAGGGGGCACAGATACGCAGTATTTT. Protein sequence: CASSLRAGGGTDTQYF.

This chain joins TRBV4-1 and TRBJ2-1; D is unclear. The V gene's germline CDR1 is MGHRA and CDR2 YSYEKL. This CDR3 has 16 amino acids. Between the trimmed V and J ends, which lost 1 base and 8 bases, there was a span of 18 bases. CDR3 amino acids: CASSQGPMVAGYEQFF. As DNA, the CDR3 is TGCGCCAGCAGCCAAGGCCCCATGGTAGCAGGCTATGAGCAGTTCTTC.

V is TRBV15 and J is TRBJ1-4; TRBD1 matches at 9 bases. The CDR3 has 14 residues. From germline, CDR1 is LNHNV and CDR2 YYDKDF (reference sequence). After removal of 7 bases from V and 8 bases from J, the junction contained 8 bases not matched to a gene. As DNA, the CDR3 is TGTGCCACCATCCAGGACAGGGGCTTCGAAAAACTGTTTTTT. Residues: CATIQDRGFEKLFF.

The J gene is TRBJ2-1, the V gene TRBV27; no reliable D call. Germline lookup yields CDR1 MNHEY and CDR2 SMNVEV (reference sequence). This CDR3 has 15 amino acids. Trimming shortened V by 2 bases and J by 0 bases, and 8 bases separated the two germline ends. The chain's CDR3 is CASSLLSSSYNEQFF. In DNA, the CDR3 is TGTGCCAGCAGTTTACTGAGCAGCTCCTACAATGAGCAGTTCTTC.

A few counts support this clone. The CDR3 DNA is TGTGCCACCTCGAAAACCAGGGAGACCGCAAACACCGGGGAGCTGTTTTTT. It translates to CATSKTRETANTGELFF. This rearrangement joins TRBV7-8 to TRBJ2-2; D is possibly TRBD1 or TRBD2 (5 bases each). The V and J ends lost 10 bases and 2 bases respectively, with 23 bases between them. Germline CDR1 reads SGHVS; CDR2 reads FQNEAQ. The CDR3 has 17 amino acids.

The V gene is TRBV12-1, the J gene TRBJ2-1; the D call of TRBD2 is as the table states it, not checked on the DNA. TRBV12-1 is annotated as a pseudogene. The CDR3 length is 11 residues. In DNA, the CDR3 is TGTGCCAGCGCCCCCTACGATGAGCAGTTCTTC. It encodes CASAPYDEQFF.

Regarding this clone: The junction and the germline gene differ at one end; a read error may be behind it. The J gene is TRBJ1-2, the V gene TRBV2; maybe TRBD1 (5 bases). The CDR3 totals 14 residues. Looked up from germline, CDR1 is SNHLY and CDR2 is FYNNEI. CDR3 loop: CASSEAPQRGPVSF. Here the CDR3 DNA reads TGTGCCAGCAGTGAAGCGCCACAGAGGGGCCCCGTCTCCTTC.

This rearrangement joins TRBV15 to TRBJ2-5; 7 nucleotides align to TRBD2. Per germline, CDR1 LNHNV and CDR2 YYDKDF (reference sequence). This CDR3 has 17 residues. Trimming took 5 bases from V and 5 from J; bases not matched to a gene: 17. CDR3 sequence reads: CATSPFNTGGSGETQYF. CDR3 DNA: TGTGCCACCAGCCCATTCAATACCGGCGGGAGTGGGGAGACCCAGTACTTC.

The chain is built from TRBV6-5 and TRBJ2-1; D ambiguous. Looked up from germline, CDR1 is MNHEY and CDR2 is SVGAGI. Trimming took off 2 bases at V and 4 bases at J, with 6 bases between the two ends. CDR3 length equals 13 residues. CDR3: CASSYGQYNEQFF. The CDR3 DNA follows: TGTGCCAGCAGTTACGGGCAGTACAATGAGCAGTTCTTC.

CDR3 nucleotides: TGCAGCGTTGATTTGGGCGGAGGGGAGGGTGAGCAGTTCTTC. Residues: CSVDLGGGEGEQFF. V gene TRBV29-1 combines with J gene TRBJ2-1; TRBD2 aligns across 7 bases. The germline gives CDR1 SQVTM, CDR2 ANQGSEA. There are 14 residues in the CDR3. J gave up 9 bases and V 3 bases, and 11 bases lay outside the gene matches.

The chain joins TRBV2 to TRBJ2-1, with TRBD1 matching over 8 bases. Losses at the gene ends were 3 bases for V and 8 bases for J; bases not matched to a gene: 9. The V gene's germline CDR1 is SNHLY and CDR2 FYNNEI. This CDR3 has 15 residues. The CDR3 region is CASSDPGGVNDEQFF. CDR3 nucleotides: TGTGCCAGCAGTGACCCAGGGGGCGTCAACGATGAGCAGTTCTTC.

The table lists this clone with a count of one. The J gene is TRBJ1-1, the V gene TRBV5-6; D perhaps matches TRBD1 (6 bases). CDR1 is SGHDT, CDR2 YYEEEE, per germline. V was clipped by 4 bases and J by 2 bases, with 12 bases between them. The CDR3 runs 14 residues. CDR3 nucleotides: TGTGCCAGCAGCGCAGGGGTCGGAAACACTGAAGCTTTCTTT. Protein product: CASSAGVGNTEAFF. Variable domain in full (rest from reference TRBV5-6 and TRBJ1-1): DAGVTQSPTHLIKTRGQQVTLRCSPKSGHDTVSWYQQALGQGPQFIFQYYEEEERQRGNFPDRFSGHQFPNYSSELNVNALLLGDSALYLCASSAGVGNTEAFFGQGTRLTVV.